Each of the 23 T cell receptor beta chains below was sequenced from the same sample in a study of identical twins. From the 5' RACE reads, TCRdb called clonotypes with MiXCR, one entry per CDR3 protein. The repertoire holds about 690,000 distinct CDR3 sequences, with around 6.1% as singletons. The sequenced sample was naive T cells sorted from blood. Receptors were obtained from a man aged 18 to 29 in good health.

This clonotype was found many times. The V call is TRBV11-2, the J call TRBJ2-7; D gene unclear. The CDR3 is 14 residues long. The germline gives CDR1 SGHAT, CDR2 FQNNGV. V gave up 3 bases and J gave up 7 bases, with 16 bases separating them. The CDR3 coding sequence is TGTGCCAGCAGCTTTATGGCCCTCAAGGGTGAGCAGTACGTC. Encoded protein: CASSFMALKGEQYV.

This clonotype appeared a few times. V usage is TRBV24-1 and J usage is TRBJ2-7; 11 positions agree with TRBD1. V was clipped by 2 bases and J by 7 bases; unmatched bases: 6. The CDR3 consists of 15 residues. Per the germline V gene, CDR1 is KGHDR and CDR2 is SFDVKD. Here the CDR3 reads CATSDSGQGAGEQYF. Here the CDR3 DNA reads TGTGCCACCAGTGATTCCGGACAGGGGGCGGGGGAGCAGTACTTC.

This rearrangement joins TRBV6-5 to TRBJ2-3; the D gene is possibly TRBD1 (6 bases). V gave up 0 bases and J gave up 2 bases, with 15 bases separating them. The CDR3 totals 17 residues. The germline gives CDR1 MNHEY, CDR2 SVGAGI. CDR3 sequence (DNA): TGTGCCAGCAGTTACTCTTGGTCAGGGGCTGCCACAGATACGCAGTATTTT. As protein: CASSYSWSGAATDTQYF.

This clonotype was counted many times. The chain uses TRBV7-6 and TRBJ2-1; perhaps TRBD2 as D (5 bases). The CDR3 length is 13 residues. Trimming took off 5 bases at V and 2 bases at J, with 7 bases between the two ends. Germline values: CDR1 SGHVS, CDR2 FNYEAQ. The CDR3 loop is CASSHGAYNEQFF. For the CDR3, the DNA is TGTGCCAGCAGCCACGGGGCCTACAATGAGCAGTTCTTC.

This clonotype was counted many times. The chain recombines TRBV6-5 with TRBJ1-3, with D hard to call. CDR3 length: 11 amino acids. Trimming took off 7 bases at V and 3 bases at J, with 4 bases between the two ends. Germline CDR1 reads MNHEY; CDR2 reads SVGAGI. The CDR3 is CASIYGNTIYF. The CDR3 DNA reads as TGTGCCAGCATTTATGGAAACACCATATATTTT.

The chain uses TRBV3-1 and TRBJ2-1; D not resolved. In germline, CDR1 is LGHDT, CDR2 YNNKEL (reference sequence). V gave up 4 bases and J gave up 7 bases, with 14 bases separating them. CDR3 size: 14 residues. DNA of the CDR3: TGTGCCAGCAGCCCGAGCACCCACCGGAATGAGCAGTTCTTC. Amino acid sequence: CASSPSTHRNEQFF.

The table lists this clonotype with many counts. This chain joins TRBV29-1 and TRBJ1-4; D unclear. The CDR3 is made up of 12 amino acids. Trimming shortened V by 3 bases and J by 8 bases, and 10 bases separated the two germline ends. The germline CDR1 and CDR2 sequences are SQVTM and ANQGSEA. As DNA, the CDR3 is TGCAGCGTTGAGATCGTCGGCGAAAAACTGTTTTTT. It encodes CSVEIVGEKLFF.

This clonotype was seen repeatedly, ten times or more. The chain couples TRBV27 to TRBJ2-4; either TRBD1 or TRBD2 may supply D (6 bases each). Germline V lookup: CDR1 MNHEY, CDR2 SMNVEV (reference sequence). The ends were cut back, 6 bases at V and 7 bases at J, with 13 bases in the middle. This CDR3 has 13 residues. In nucleotides, the CDR3 is TGTGCCAGCAGACAGGGCGGGAATAACATTCAGTACTTC. It yields the protein CASRQGGNNIQYF.

This chain connects TRBV20-1 to TRBJ1-1; 7 bases are a match to TRBD1. Trimming at V came to 2 bases and at J to 6 bases, leaving 9 bases not matched to a gene. This CDR3 contains 14 residues. The germline CDR1 and CDR2 sequences are DFQATT and SNEGSKA (reference sequence). CDR3 DNA sequence: TGCAGTGCTAGATACCCGACAGGGACCGCTGAAGCTTTCTTT. Translating gives CSARYPTGTAEAFF.

The rearrangement joins TRBV5-1 to TRBJ2-1, with TRBD1 identical over 11 bases. The V segment lost 0 bases and the J segment 2 bases; nucleotides outside the gene matches: 1. CDR1 and CDR2 from the germline V gene are SGHRS and YFSETQ. The CDR3 runs to 16 residues. Here the CDR3 DNA reads TGCGCCAGCAGCTTGGTGGGACAGGGGGCCTACAATGAGCAGTTCTTC. Its translation: CASSLVGQGAYNEQFF.

Ten or more counts support this clonotype. J is TRBJ2-2 and V is TRBV11-2; D is possibly TRBD1 (5 bases). The CDR3 contains 16 residues. The germline V gene has CDR1 SGHAT and CDR2 FQNNGV. Trimming stripped 0 bases from V and 6 bases from J, with 14 bases between. DNA for the CDR3: TGTGCCAGCAGCTTAGATCGCCCGGACATATCCGGGGAGCTGTTTTTT. This codes for CASSLDRPDISGELFF.

This clonotype was seen a handful of times. This chain connects TRBV5-1 to TRBJ2-3; a weak D match, TRBD2 (6 bases). The CDR3 totals 15 residues. The germline V gene encodes CDR1 SGHRS and CDR2 YFSETQ. V lost 4 bases and J lost 0, with 12 bases in between. The CDR3 DNA is TGCGCCAGCAGCGGGACTTCTACTAGCACAGATACGCAGTATTTT. Amino acids: CASSGTSTSTDTQYF.

This sequence joins TRBV5-4 and TRBJ2-2, with D perhaps being TRBD1 or TRBD2 (5 bases each). The CDR3 runs 15 residues. CDR1 and CDR2 (germline): SGHNT, YYREEE (reference sequence). V was pared by 1 base and J by 4 bases, with 11 bases between. CDR3 loop: CASSLRGFSTGELFF. CDR3 in DNA: TGTGCCAGCAGCTTGCGGGGCTTCAGCACCGGGGAGCTGTTTTTT.

This clonotype was picked up many times. This rearrangement joins TRBV29-1 to TRBJ2-5; TRBD1 agrees at 8 bases. The CDR3 loop spans 14 amino acids. The germline V gene has CDR1 SQVTM and CDR2 ANQGSEA. V lost 7 bases and J lost 2; bases outside the gene matches: 9. This CDR3 reads CSARPTGDQETQYF. The CDR3 bases are TGCAGCGCCCGTCCGACAGGGGATCAAGAGACCCAGTACTTC.

This chain uses TRBV6-2 or TRBV6-3 with TRBJ2-5; 12 bases align to TRBD2. Germline CDR1 reads MNHEY; CDR2 reads SVGEGT. This CDR3 spans 17 amino acids. Germline trimming cut 0 bases from V and 0 bases from J; bases unmatched to any gene: 2. This CDR3 is CASSYSTSGRYQETQYF. As DNA, the CDR3 is TGTGCCAGCAGTTACTCGACTAGCGGGAGATACCAAGAGACCCAGTACTTC.

The chain recombines TRBV4-1 with TRBJ2-3, with D unresolved. Germline CDR1 MGHRA, CDR2 YSYEKL. V dropped 0 bases and J dropped 8 bases, with 6 bases sitting between them. The length of the CDR3 is 12 residues. CDR3 loop: CASSQDRLTQYF. The CDR3 DNA follows: TGCGCCAGCAGCCAAGATCGGCTTACGCAGTATTTT.

This clonotype was counted ten times or more. This rearrangement joins TRBV4-2 to TRBJ2-2, with 7 bases that match TRBD1. CDR3 length equals 17 residues. Germline lookup yields CDR1 LGHNA and CDR2 YNFKEQ. V lost 0 bases to trimming and J lost 7 bases; unmatched junction nucleotides: 11. The chain's CDR3 is CASSQELGQATHGELFF. CDR3 in DNA: TGTGCCAGCAGCCAAGAGCTCGGACAGGCCACTCACGGGGAGCTGTTTTTT.

The chain links TRBV6-2 or TRBV6-3 to TRBJ2-5; perhaps TRBD2 as D (6 bases). V was clipped by 5 bases and J by 5 bases, with 15 bases between them. There are 14 residues in the CDR3. Germline CDR1 and CDR2: MNHEY and SVGEGT. CDR3 sequence (DNA): TGTGCCAGCAGTCTGACTAGTGTTGAGGAGACCCAGTACTTC. This translates into CASSLTSVEETQYF.

Ten or more counts support this clonotype. V is TRBV24-1 and J is TRBJ2-7; TRBD2 might be the D (6 bases). The CDR3 length is 16 residues. Germline CDR1 and CDR2: KGHDR and SFDVKD. Trimming pared 3 bases from V and 3 bases from J, leaving 17 bases between. The CDR3 region is CATSDPGLEELYEQYV. CDR3 nucleotide sequence: TGTGCCACCAGTGATCCGGGACTGGAAGAGCTCTACGAGCAGTACGTC.

The table lists this clonotype with many counts. This CDR3 reads CSAVRTSGQETQYF. CDR3 nucleotides: TGCAGTGCCGTCCGGACTAGCGGTCAAGAGACCCAGTACTTC. This chain connects TRBV20-1 to TRBJ2-5, with TRBD2 identical over 10 bases. The CDR3 totals 14 residues. CDR1 and CDR2 from the germline V gene are DFQATT and SNEGSKA (reference sequence). Losses at the gene ends were 6 bases for V and 2 bases for J; bases not matched to a gene: 6.

This clonotype was found a few times. CDR3 amino acids: CASSLQAWGLREQYF. CDR3 nucleotide sequence: TGCGCCAGCAGCTTACAGGCTTGGGGACTACGCGAGCAGTACTTC. V gene TRBV5-1 combines with J gene TRBJ2-7; 7 bases map to TRBD2. CDR1 is SGHRS, CDR2 YFSETQ, per germline. The CDR3 is 15 amino acids. With 2 bases clipped from V and 6 bases from J, the junction kept 11 bases outside the gene matches.

This clonotype has ten or more counts. J is TRBJ2-5 and V is TRBV20-1; D is ambiguous. Trimming left V 3 bases short and J 2 bases short, with 13 bases between. Germline loops: CDR1 DFQATT, CDR2 SNEGSKA (reference sequence). The CDR3 sequence is 14 residues long. The CDR3, as DNA: TGCAGTGCTAGTCAGCCTTTGATACAAGAGACCCAGTACTTC. Translated: CSASQPLIQETQYF.

This clonotype was picked up many times. This rearrangement joins TRBV20-1 to TRBJ2-3; no reliable D call. The ends were cut back, 6 bases at V and 0 bases at J, with 16 bases in the middle. Germline CDR1 DFQATT, CDR2 SNEGSKA (reference sequence). The CDR3 runs 15 residues. In DNA form, the CDR3 reads TGCAGTGCCCGAAACGCAGATACTAGCACAGATACGCAGTATTTT. Translation: CSARNADTSTDTQYF.